Here is one T cell receptor (beta chain) with its context. The source of the sample is a study of technical replicates of blood from several donors. Here immunoSEQ multiplex PCR was the method, and the copy in TCRdb shows in-frame clones only, minus some. The table records more than 90,000 clones, about 95% of them present only once. Germline V gene sequence: CDR1 MNHNS, CDR2 SASEGT. The V gene end was trimmed by 6 bases and the J gene end by 4 bases; junction bases not matched to a gene: 5. This CDR3 spans 15 amino acids. This TCR came from a human donor in good health. The material sequenced was T cells isolated from PBMCs. The chain couples TRBV6-1 to TRBJ2-6, with 8 bases that match TRBD1. The CDR3 loop reads CASRRDRSGANVLTF. CDR3 DNA: TGTGCCAGCAGAAGGGACAGGTCGGGGGCCAACGTCCTGACTTTC.